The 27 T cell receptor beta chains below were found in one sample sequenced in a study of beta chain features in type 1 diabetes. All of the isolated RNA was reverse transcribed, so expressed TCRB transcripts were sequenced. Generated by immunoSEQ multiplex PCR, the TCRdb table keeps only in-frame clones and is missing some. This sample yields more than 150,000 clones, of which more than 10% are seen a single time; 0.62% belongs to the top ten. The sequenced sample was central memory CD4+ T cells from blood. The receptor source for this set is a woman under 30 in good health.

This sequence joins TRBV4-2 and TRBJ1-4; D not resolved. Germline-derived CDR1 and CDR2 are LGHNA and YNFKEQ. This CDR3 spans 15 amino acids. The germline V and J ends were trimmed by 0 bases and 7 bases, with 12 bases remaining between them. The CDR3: CASSQESGKGEKLFF. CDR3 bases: TGTGCCAGCAGCCAAGAGTCGGGGAAAGGTGAAAAACTGTTTTTT.

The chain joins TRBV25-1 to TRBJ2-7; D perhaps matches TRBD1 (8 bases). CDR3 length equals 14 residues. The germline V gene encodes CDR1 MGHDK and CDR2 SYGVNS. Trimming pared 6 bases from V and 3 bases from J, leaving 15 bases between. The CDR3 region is CASRQAGQDYEQYF. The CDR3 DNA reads TGTGCCAGCAGACAAGCGGGACAGGACTACGAGCAGTACTTC.

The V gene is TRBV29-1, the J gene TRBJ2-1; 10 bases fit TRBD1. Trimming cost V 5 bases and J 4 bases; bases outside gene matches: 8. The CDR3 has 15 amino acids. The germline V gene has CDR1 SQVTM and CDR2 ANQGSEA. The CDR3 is CSVNPGQGTYNEQFF. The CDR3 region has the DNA TGCAGCGTTAATCCGGGACAGGGGACTTACAATGAGCAGTTCTTC.

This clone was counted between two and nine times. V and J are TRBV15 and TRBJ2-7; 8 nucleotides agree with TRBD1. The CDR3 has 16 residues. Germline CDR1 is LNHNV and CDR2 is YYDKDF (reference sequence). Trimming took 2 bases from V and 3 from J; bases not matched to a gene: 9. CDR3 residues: CATSRRTGRIGYEQYF. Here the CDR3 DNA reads TGTGCCACCAGCAGAAGGACAGGGAGGATTGGCTACGAGCAGTACTTC.

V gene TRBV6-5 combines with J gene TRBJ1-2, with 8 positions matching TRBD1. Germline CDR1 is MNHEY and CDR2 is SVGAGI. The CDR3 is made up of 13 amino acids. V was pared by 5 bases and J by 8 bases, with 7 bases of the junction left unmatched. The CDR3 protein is CASSPDRAGGYTF. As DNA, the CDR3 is TGTGCCAGCAGTCCGGACAGGGCTGGAGGCTACACCTTC.

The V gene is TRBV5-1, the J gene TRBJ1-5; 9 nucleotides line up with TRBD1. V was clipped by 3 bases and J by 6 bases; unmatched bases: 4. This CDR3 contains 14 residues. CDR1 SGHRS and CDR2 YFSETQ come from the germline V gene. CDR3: CASSWGQGGQPQHF. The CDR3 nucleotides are TGCGCCAGCAGCTGGGGACAGGGCGGTCAGCCCCAGCATTTT.

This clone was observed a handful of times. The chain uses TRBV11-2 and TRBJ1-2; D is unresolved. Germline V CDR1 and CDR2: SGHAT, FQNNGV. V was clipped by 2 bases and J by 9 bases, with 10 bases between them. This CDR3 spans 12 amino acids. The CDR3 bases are TGTGCCAGCAGCTTAAACGGGGATAGCTACACCTTC. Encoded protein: CASSLNGDSYTF.

The CDR3 bases are TGTGCCAGCAGGGCCGGGACAGGGGCTACCACAGATACGCAGTATTTT. It specifies CASRAGTGATTDTQYF. The chain employs TRBV5-8 and TRBJ2-3; TRBD1 matches at 10 bases. The CDR3 spans 16 residues. CDR1 and CDR2 from the germline V gene are SGHTS and YDEGEE. The J segment lost 2 bases and the V segment lost 5 bases, leaving 8 bases of the junction unmatched.

The CDR3 bases are TGCGCCAGCAGCCGAACGACTAGCGTCGGCACAGATACGCAGTATTTT. It specifies CASSRTTSVGTDTQYF. The chain is built from TRBV5-1 and TRBJ2-3; 8 positions agree with TRBD2. In germline, CDR1 is SGHRS, CDR2 YFSETQ. This CDR3 has 16 residues. The V gene end was trimmed by 4 bases and the J gene end by 1 base; junction bases not matched to a gene: 8.

The CDR3 here is CAWKRQVNTGELFF. The DNA of the CDR3 is TGTGCCTGGAAAAGGCAGGTGAACACCGGGGAGCTGTTTTTT. The chain employs TRBV30 and TRBJ2-2; no firm D call. Per germline, CDR1 GTSNPN and CDR2 SVGIG (reference sequence). The CDR3 extends over 14 amino acids. Between the trimmed V and J ends, which lost 4 bases and 1 base, there was a span of 10 bases.

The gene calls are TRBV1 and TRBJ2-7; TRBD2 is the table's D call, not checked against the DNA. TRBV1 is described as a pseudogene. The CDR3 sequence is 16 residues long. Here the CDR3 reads CTSSQDQEREEREQYF. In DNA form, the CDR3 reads TGCACCAGCAGCCAAGATCAGGAGCGGGAGGAACGCGAGCAGTACTTC.

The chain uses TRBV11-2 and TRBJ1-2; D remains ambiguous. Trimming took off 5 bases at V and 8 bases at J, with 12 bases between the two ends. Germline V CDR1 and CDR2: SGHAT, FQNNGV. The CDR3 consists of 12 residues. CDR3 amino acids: CASSRRGEGYTF. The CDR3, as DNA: TGTGCCAGCAGCCGTCGTGGAGAGGGCTACACCTTC.

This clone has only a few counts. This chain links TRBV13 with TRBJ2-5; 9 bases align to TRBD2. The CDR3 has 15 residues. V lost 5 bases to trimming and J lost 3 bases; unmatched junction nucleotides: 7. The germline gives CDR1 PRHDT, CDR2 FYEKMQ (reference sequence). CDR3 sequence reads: CASSTRGTSKETQYF. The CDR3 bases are TGTGCCAGCAGCACCCGAGGGACTAGCAAAGAGACCCAGTACTTC.

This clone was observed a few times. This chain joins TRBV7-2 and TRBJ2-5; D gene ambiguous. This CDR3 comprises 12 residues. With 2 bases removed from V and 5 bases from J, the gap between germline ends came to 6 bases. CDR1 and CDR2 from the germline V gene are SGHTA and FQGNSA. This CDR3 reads CASSLMRETQYF. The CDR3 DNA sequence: TGTGCCAGCAGCTTAATGCGGGAGACCCAGTACTTC. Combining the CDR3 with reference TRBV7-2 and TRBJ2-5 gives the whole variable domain GAGVSQSPSNKVTEKGKDVELRCDPISGHTALYWYRQSLGQGLEFLIYFQGNSAPDKSGLPSDRFSAERTGGSVSTLTIQRTQQEDSAVYLCASSLMRETQYFGPGTRLLVL.

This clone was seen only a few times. CDR3 in DNA: TGTGCCTGGGACAGGACTAATGAAAAACTGTTTTTT. Encoded protein: CAWDRTNEKLFF. The J gene is TRBJ1-4, the V gene TRBV30; D is possibly TRBD1 (6 bases). Germline V gene data show CDR1 as GTSNPN and CDR2 as SVGIG (reference sequence). V was trimmed by 5 bases and J by 2 bases, leaving 6 bases between them. This CDR3 is 12 amino acids long.

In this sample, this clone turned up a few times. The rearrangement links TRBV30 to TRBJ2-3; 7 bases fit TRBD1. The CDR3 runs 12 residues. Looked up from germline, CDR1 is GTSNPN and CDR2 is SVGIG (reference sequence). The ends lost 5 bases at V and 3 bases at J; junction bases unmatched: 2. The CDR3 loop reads CAWGGQTDTQYF. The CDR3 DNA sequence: TGTGCCTGGGGGGGACAGACAGATACGCAGTATTTT.

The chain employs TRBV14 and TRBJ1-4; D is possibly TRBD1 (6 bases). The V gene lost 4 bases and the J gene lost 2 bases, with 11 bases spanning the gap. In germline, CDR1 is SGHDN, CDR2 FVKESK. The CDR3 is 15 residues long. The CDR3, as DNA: TGTGCCAGCAGCCGTTCAGGGGTGACTAATGAAAAACTGTTTTTT. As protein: CASSRSGVTNEKLFF. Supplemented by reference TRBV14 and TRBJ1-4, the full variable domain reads EAGVTQFPSHSVIEKGQTVTLRCDPISGHDNLYWYRRVMGKEIKFLLHFVKESKQDESGMPNNRFLAERTGGTYSTLKVQPAELEDSGVYFCASSRSGVTNEKLFFGSGTQLSVL.

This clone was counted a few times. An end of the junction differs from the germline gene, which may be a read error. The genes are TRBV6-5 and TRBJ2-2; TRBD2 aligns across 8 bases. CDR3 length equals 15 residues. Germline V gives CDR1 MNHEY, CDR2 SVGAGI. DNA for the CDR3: TGTGCCATCAGTCCGGGACTAGCGAACACCGGGGAGCTGTTTTTT. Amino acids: CAISPGLANTGELFF.

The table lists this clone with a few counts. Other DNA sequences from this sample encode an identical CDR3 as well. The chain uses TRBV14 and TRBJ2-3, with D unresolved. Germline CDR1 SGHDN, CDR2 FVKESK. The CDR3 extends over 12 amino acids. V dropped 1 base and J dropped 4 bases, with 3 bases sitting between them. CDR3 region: CASSQGADTQYF. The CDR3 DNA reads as TGTGCCAGCAGCCAAGGAGCAGATACGCAGTATTTT. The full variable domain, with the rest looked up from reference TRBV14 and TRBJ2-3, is EAGVTQFPSHSVIEKGQTVTLRCDPISGHDNLYWYRRVMGKEIKFLLHFVKESKQDESGMPNNRFLAERTGGTYSTLKVQPAELEDSGVYFCASSQGADTQYFGPGTRLTVL.

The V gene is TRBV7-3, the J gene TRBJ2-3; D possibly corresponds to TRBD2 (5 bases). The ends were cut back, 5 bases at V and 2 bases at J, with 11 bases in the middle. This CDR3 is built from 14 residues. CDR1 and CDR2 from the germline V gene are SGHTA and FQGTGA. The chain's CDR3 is CASSPGLITDTQYF. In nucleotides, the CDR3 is TGTGCCAGCAGCCCTGGACTTATCACAGATACGCAGTATTTT.

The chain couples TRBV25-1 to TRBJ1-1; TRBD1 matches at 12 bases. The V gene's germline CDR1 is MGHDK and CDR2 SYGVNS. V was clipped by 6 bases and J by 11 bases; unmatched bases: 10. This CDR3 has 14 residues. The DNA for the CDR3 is TGTGCCAGCAGAAAGGGACAGGGGGCGTTCGGGGCTTTCTTT. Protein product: CASRKGQGAFGAFF.

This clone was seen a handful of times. The CDR3 region has the DNA TGTGCCAGCAGCCAAGACAGGGGATACTACGAGCAGTACTTC. It encodes CASSQDRGYYEQYF. This sequence joins TRBV7-2 and TRBJ2-7; 8 nucleotides agree with TRBD1. The CDR3 length is 14 residues. Germline CDR1 is SGHTA and CDR2 is FQGNSA. V was pared by 5 bases and J by 3 bases, with 6 bases of the junction left unmatched.

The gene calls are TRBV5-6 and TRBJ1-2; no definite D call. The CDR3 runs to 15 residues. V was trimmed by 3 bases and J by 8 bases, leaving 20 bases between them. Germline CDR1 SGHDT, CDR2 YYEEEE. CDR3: CASSSEGRQVEGYTF. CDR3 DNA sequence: TGTGCCAGCAGCTCAGAGGGCAGGCAGGTGGAGGGCTACACCTTC.

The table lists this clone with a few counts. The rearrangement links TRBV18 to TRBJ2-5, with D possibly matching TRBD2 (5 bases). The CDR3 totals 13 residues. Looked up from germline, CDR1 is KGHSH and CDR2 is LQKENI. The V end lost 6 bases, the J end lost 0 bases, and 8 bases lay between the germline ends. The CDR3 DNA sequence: TGTGCCAGCTCCGCCGGGGACCAAGAGACCCAGTACTTC. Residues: CASSAGDQETQYF.

The CDR3, as DNA: TGTGCCTGGAGTGGAGGGGGCGCCGGGACTAGCGGGAGGCTCTCCTACAATGAGCAGTTCTTC. Protein: CAWSGGGAGTSGRLSYNEQFF. The chain couples TRBV30 to TRBJ2-1; the match to TRBD2 covers 15 bases. V lost 1 base to trimming and J lost 0 bases; unmatched junction nucleotides: 13. This CDR3 spans 21 amino acids. CDR1 is GTSNPN, CDR2 SVGIG, per germline (reference sequence). Filled out from reference TRBV30 and TRBJ2-1, the complete variable domain reads SQTIHQWPATLVQPVGSPLSLECTVEGTSNPNLYWYRQAAGRGLQLLFYSVGIGQISSEVPQNLSASRPQDRQFILSSKKLLLSDSGFYLCAWSGGGAGTSGRLSYNEQFFGPGTRLTVL.

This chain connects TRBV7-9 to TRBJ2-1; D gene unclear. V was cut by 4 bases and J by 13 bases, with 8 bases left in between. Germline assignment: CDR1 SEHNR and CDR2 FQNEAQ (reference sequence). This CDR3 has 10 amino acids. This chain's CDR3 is CASSSTIQFF. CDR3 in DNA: TGTGCCAGCAGCTCGACAATACAGTTCTTC.

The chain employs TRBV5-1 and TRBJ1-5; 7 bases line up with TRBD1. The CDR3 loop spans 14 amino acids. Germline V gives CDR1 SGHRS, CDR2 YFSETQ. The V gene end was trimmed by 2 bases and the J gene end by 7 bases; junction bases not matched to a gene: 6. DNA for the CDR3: TGCGCCAGCAGCTTATCAGGGGGGACGCAGCCCCAGCATTTT. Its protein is CASSLSGGTQPQHF.